What follows are 28 T cell receptor beta chains derived from one specimen sequenced in a study of T-cell reconstitution after alpha-beta-depleted transplantation in children. Preparation of the TCRbeta library was carried out with unique molecular identifiers. One entry per CDR3 protein, called by TCRdb with MiXCR from the PCR reads. Among fewer than 120,000 distinct CDR3 sequences listed, about a tenth were seen once. This specimen was PBMCs from the stem cell graft donor, taken from the stem cell graft. The receptors here all came from a human donor who donated a stem cell graft to a child with acute lymphoblastic leukemia.

This clonotype was counted many times. The CDR3: CASRLAGFTNTGELFF. The CDR3 nucleotides read TGTGCCAGCAGACTAGCGGGGTTCACGAACACCGGGGAGCTGTTTTTT. The chain uses TRBV12-3 or TRBV12-4 and TRBJ2-2; TRBD2 matches at 10 bases. The CDR3 is 16 residues long. With 6 bases clipped from V and 0 bases from J, the junction kept 4 bases outside the gene matches.

This clonotype was observed at least ten times. The V call is TRBV12-3 or TRBV12-4, the J call TRBJ2-3, with 8 bases matching TRBD1. The CDR3 spans 15 residues. The V gene end was trimmed by 6 bases and the J gene end by 1 base; junction bases not matched to a gene: 6. The CDR3 protein is CASRTDRERTDTQYF. The CDR3 coding sequence is TGTGCCAGCAGAACGGACAGGGAACGCACAGATACGCAGTATTTT.

This clonotype was seen repeatedly, ten times or more. The J gene is TRBJ2-6, the V gene TRBV28; D not certain. CDR1 and CDR2 from the germline V gene are MDHEN and SYDVKM. V was trimmed by 7 bases and J by 0 bases, leaving 10 bases between them. The CDR3 sequence is 15 residues long. The CDR3 here is CASISQDSGANVLTF. The CDR3 DNA is TGTGCCAGCATCAGTCAGGACTCTGGGGCCAACGTCCTGACTTTC.

Many counts were recorded for this clonotype. The rearrangement links TRBV6-1 to TRBJ2-7, with TRBD2 identical over 7 bases. After removal of 11 bases from V and 3 bases from J, the junction contained 4 bases not matched to a gene. The germline V gene encodes CDR1 MNHNS and CDR2 SASEGT. The CDR3 covers 11 residues. The CDR3 region has the DNA TGTGCCGGCCGGACTAGCTACGAGCAGTACTTC. It codes for CAGRTSYEQYF.

There are many counts of this clonotype. The chain carries TRBV27 and TRBJ2-7, with a tentative D call TRBD2 (6 bases). Germline assignment: CDR1 MNHEY and CDR2 SMNVEV (reference sequence). V shed 3 bases and J shed 6 bases, with 9 bases lying between them. The CDR3 is 12 residues long. In DNA form, the CDR3 reads TGTGCCAGCAGTTTGCGGGGTCGCGAGCAGTACTTC. This translates into CASSLRGREQYF.

The chain employs TRBV10-3 and TRBJ2-4; unclear D gene. The CDR3 extends over 15 amino acids. CDR1 and CDR2 from the germline V gene are ENHRY and SYGVKD. V dropped 0 bases and J dropped 7 bases, with 13 bases sitting between them. CDR3 nucleotides: TGTGCCATCAGTGAGTCTGAAGTCGGGCGTAACATTCAGTACTTC. It is translated as CAISESEVGRNIQYF.

This clonotype was recorded at least ten times. The chain is built from TRBV9 and TRBJ2-3, with D hard to call. V was pared by 0 bases and J by 6 bases, with 14 bases between. Germline V lookup: CDR1 SGDLS, CDR2 YYNGEE. The CDR3 loop spans 15 amino acids. Here the CDR3 reads CASSVAPSFRDTQYF. The CDR3 bases are TGTGCCAGCAGCGTAGCCCCGTCATTCCGGGATACGCAGTATTTT.

This clonotype was counted at least ten times. The chain couples TRBV20-1 to TRBJ1-5; no clear D. Germline V gene data show CDR1 as DFQATT and CDR2 as SNEGSKA (reference sequence). The CDR3 length is 18 residues. V dropped 0 bases and J dropped 3 bases, with 21 bases sitting between them. The CDR3 DNA reads TGCAGTGCTAGAGAGACACTCGGTGGCTTCGGCGTCAATCAGCCCCAGCATTTT. Its protein product is CSARETLGGFGVNQPQHF.

This clonotype was counted ten times or more. This chain links TRBV3-1 with TRBJ2-7; unclear D gene. The CDR3 extends over 13 amino acids. The V end lost 0 bases, the J end lost 4 bases, and 7 bases lay between the germline ends. Germline V lookup: CDR1 LGHDT, CDR2 YNNKEL (reference sequence). Here the CDR3 DNA reads TGTGCCAGCAGCCAAGAGCCCGGGTACGAGCAGTACTTC. Protein sequence: CASSQEPGYEQYF.

This clonotype was seen ten or more times. In DNA form, the CDR3 reads TGCAGCGTTGAAGACCGGGCCACGTACTTC. Protein: CSVEDRATYF. J is TRBJ2-5 and V is TRBV29-1; D is ambiguous. The CDR3 is 10 amino acids. Germline V CDR1 and CDR2: SQVTM, ANQGSEA. The germline V and J ends were trimmed by 0 bases and 13 bases, with 9 bases remaining between them.

This clonotype was observed many times. The chain joins TRBV12-5 to TRBJ2-3; unclear D gene. Trimming shortened V by 6 bases and J by 0 bases, and 10 bases separated the two germline ends. This CDR3 has 14 residues. Germline CDR1 LGHNT, CDR2 FRNRAP. CDR3 region: CASGSGSSTDTQYF. CDR3 DNA sequence: TGTGCTAGTGGGTCTGGATCTAGCACAGATACGCAGTATTTT.

This clonotype has a count of ten or more. This rearrangement joins TRBV19 to TRBJ2-6; no clear D gene. Germline V gene lookup returns CDR1 LNHDA and CDR2 SQIVND (reference sequence). The CDR3 totals 15 residues. Between the trimmed V and J ends, which lost 6 bases and 0 bases, there was a span of 9 bases. DNA of the CDR3: TGTGCCAGTAGGATCGCGAGCTCTGGGGCCAACGTCCTGACTTTC. Amino acid sequence: CASRIASSGANVLTF.

Many counts were recorded for this clonotype. The V call is TRBV20-1, the J call TRBJ2-2, with 8 bases that match TRBD2. This CDR3 has 16 residues. Germline V gene data show CDR1 as DFQATT and CDR2 as SNEGSKA (reference sequence). V gave up 6 bases and J gave up 4 bases; unmatched junction bases: 13. The CDR3 DNA sequence: TGCAGTGCCTCCGGGGGGGGCGACGTGGGCACCGGGGAGCTGTTTTTT. It yields the protein CSASGGGDVGTGELFF.

The chain employs TRBV19 and TRBJ1-3; D is unresolved. The V end was cut by 3 bases, the J end by 0 bases, with 12 bases between. The CDR3 runs to 16 residues. Germline V gene lookup returns CDR1 LNHDA and CDR2 SQIVND (reference sequence). The CDR3 nucleotides read TGTGCCAGTAGTATTCGGCCGGTGAACTCTGGAAACACCATATATTTT. It translates to CASSIRPVNSGNTIYF.

There are many counts of this clonotype. J is TRBJ2-3 and V is TRBV6-5; D is possibly TRBD1 or TRBD2 (7 bases each). CDR3 size: 16 residues. Germline-derived CDR1 and CDR2 are MNHEY and SVGAGI. The V and J ends lost 2 bases and 1 base respectively, with 13 bases between them. In nucleotides, the CDR3 is TGTGCCAGCAGTTACGGGCGGGGGACAGGCACAGATACGCAGTATTTT. Encoded protein: CASSYGRGTGTDTQYF.

The sample holds many counts of this clonotype. V gene TRBV29-1 combines with J gene TRBJ2-7; 12 bases align to TRBD2. The CDR3 loop spans 15 amino acids. V lost 0 bases to trimming and J lost 4 bases; unmatched junction nucleotides: 4. Germline CDR1 is SQVTM and CDR2 is ANQGSEA. DNA for the CDR3: TGCAGCGTTGAAGATCGACTAGCGGGAGCGTACGAGCAGTACTTC. It specifies CSVEDRLAGAYEQYF.

At least ten counts were recorded for this clonotype. The rearrangement links TRBV7-6 to TRBJ1-4, with D hard to call. Germline loops: CDR1 SGHVS, CDR2 FNYEAQ. The CDR3 loop spans 15 amino acids. Trimming removed 5 bases at V and 3 bases at J, with 13 bases between. The CDR3 sequence: CASSRGQHPNEKLFF. The CDR3 bases are TGTGCCAGCAGCCGCGGCCAACACCCTAATGAAAAACTGTTTTTT.

In this sample, this clonotype turned up many times. The rearrangement links TRBV6-4 to TRBJ2-4, with TRBD2 as a possible D gene (6 bases). The germline V gene encodes CDR1 MRHNA and CDR2 SNTAGT. The CDR3 sequence is 15 residues long. The V gene lost 0 bases and the J gene lost 10 bases, with 16 bases spanning the gap. The CDR3 loop is CASSDSPGATAIQYF. The CDR3 nucleotides are TGTGCCAGCAGTGACTCACCGGGAGCCACCGCAATTCAGTACTTC.

This clonotype was seen repeatedly, ten times or more. The gene calls are TRBV12-3 or TRBV12-4 and TRBJ2-3, with D possibly TRBD2 on 5 matching bases. V gave up 6 bases and J gave up 1 base, with 14 bases separating them. The CDR3 contains 15 residues. The CDR3 is CASSPEARGTDTQYF. CDR3 coding DNA: TGTGCCAGCAGCCCTGAAGCGCGGGGCACAGATACGCAGTATTTT.

The chain combines TRBV5-5 with TRBJ1-6, with D maybe TRBD1 (5 bases). This CDR3 has 17 residues. Germline V CDR1 and CDR2: SGHKS, YYEKEE (reference sequence). Trimming removed 3 bases from V and 6 bases from J, with 19 bases in between. The CDR3 sequence: CASSSNPSPGLNSPLHF. Written as DNA, the CDR3 is TGTGCCAGCAGCTCGAACCCTAGTCCGGGGCTTAATTCACCCCTCCACTTT.

The rearrangement joins TRBV7-2 to TRBJ2-5; D gene ambiguous. Germline V CDR1 and CDR2: SGHTA, FQGNSA. Deletions cut 2 bases from V and 1 base from J, with 11 bases between. The CDR3 extends over 15 amino acids. The CDR3 is CASSLSAGSQETQYF. CDR3 nucleotide sequence: TGTGCCAGCAGCTTAAGTGCAGGATCCCAAGAGACCCAGTACTTC.

This clonotype has a count of ten or more. The chain recombines TRBV12-3 or TRBV12-4 with TRBJ2-1; TRBD2 aligns across 7 bases. The CDR3 is 16 amino acids. The junction had 16 bases not matched to a gene; V was cut back by 5 bases and J by 9 bases. CDR3 sequence: CASSGIGLVGRGEQFF. The DNA of the CDR3 is TGTGCCAGCAGTGGAATAGGACTAGTCGGACGCGGTGAGCAGTTCTTC.

This clonotype was counted at least ten times. The V call is TRBV27, the J call TRBJ2-7, with D possibly TRBD1 on 6 matching bases. The V and J ends lost 2 bases and 3 bases respectively, with 8 bases between them. Per germline, CDR1 MNHEY and CDR2 SMNVEV (reference sequence). CDR3 length equals 13 residues. CDR3 protein: CASSLGQSYEQYF. CDR3 in DNA: TGTGCCAGCAGTTTAGGACAGAGCTACGAGCAGTACTTC.

This clonotype was seen more than once but under ten times. The gene calls are TRBV5-1 and TRBJ2-3, with 9 nucleotides matching TRBD1. Trimming took 2 bases from V and 4 from J; bases not matched to a gene: 8. The CDR3 sequence is 16 residues long. CDR1 is SGHRS, CDR2 YFSETQ, per germline. CDR3 coding DNA: TGCGCCAGCAGCTTTGGCGGGACAGGGTGGGCAGATACGCAGTATTTT. Translation: CASSFGGTGWADTQYF. Full variable domain (missing parts from reference TRBV5-1 and TRBJ2-3): KAGVTQTPRYLIKTRGQQVTLSCSPISGHRSVSWYQQTPGQGLQFLFEYFSETQRNKGNFPGRFSGRQFSNSRSEMNVSTLELGDSALYLCASSFGGTGWADTQYFGPGTRLTVL.

This clonotype was observed at least ten times. The rearrangement uses TRBV10-2 and TRBJ1-2; D is ambiguous. From germline, CDR1 is WSHSY and CDR2 SAAADI. Trimming took 3 bases from V and 4 from J, leaving 15 bases between them. This CDR3 has 15 residues. The CDR3 DNA follows: TGCGCCAGCAGTGATTTGGGGAGTTCCTCCTATGGCTACACCTTC. It is translated as CASSDLGSSSYGYTF.

This clonotype was picked up many times. The CDR3 is CASSPIQGTYEQYF. In DNA form, the CDR3 reads TGTGCCAGCTCGCCTATACAGGGAACCTACGAGCAGTACTTC. This chain joins TRBV18 and TRBJ2-7, with D perhaps TRBD1 (6 bases). Germline CDR1 reads KGHSH; CDR2 reads LQKENI. The CDR3 totals 14 residues. Trimming removed 6 bases from V and 2 bases from J, with 14 bases in between. The full variable domain, rest sourced from reference TRBV18 and TRBJ2-7, is NAGVMQNPRHLVRRRGQEARLRCSPMKGHSHVYWYRQLPEEGLKFMVYLQKENIIDESGMPKERFSAEFPKEGPSILRIQQVVRGDSAAYFCASSPIQGTYEQYFGPGTRLTVT.

This clonotype was recorded at least ten times. The genes are TRBV7-2 and TRBJ2-3; D gene uncertain. Trimming stripped 5 bases from V and 6 bases from J, with 9 bases between. This CDR3 is 12 amino acids long. Germline CDR1 and CDR2: SGHTA and FQGNSA. The CDR3, as DNA: TGTGCCAGCAGCGAGAGCAGGGATACGCAGTATTTT. Encoded protein: CASSESRDTQYF.

This clonotype was found many times. This chain connects TRBV2 to TRBJ2-3, with D unclear. V was pared by 5 bases and J by 0 bases, with 3 bases between. This CDR3 region has 12 residues. The germline gives CDR1 SNHLY, CDR2 FYNNEI. The CDR3 loop is CASSISTDTQYF. The DNA of the CDR3 is TGTGCCAGCAGTATTAGCACAGATACGCAGTATTTT. Full variable domain (outside the CDR3, taken from reference TRBV2 and TRBJ2-3): EPEVTQTPSHQVTQMGQEVILRCVPISNHLYFYWYRQILGQKVEFLVSFYNNEISEKSEIFDDQFSVERPDGSNFTLKIRSTKLEDSAMYFCASSISTDTQYFGPGTRLTVL.